This T cell receptor beta chain was recovered during a study of PD-L1 blockade in urothelial cancer. For the study at large: After treatment start, blood was analyzed at 3 weeks (second dose) and at 6 weeks. Findings and caveats of the study: Survival was better when pretreatment blood TCR clonality fell below the median.

Unmatched junction bases numbered 6, after V lost 5 bases and J lost 6 bases. Germline lookup yields CDR1 MNHEY and CDR2 SMNVEV (reference sequence). The CDR3 contains 15 residues. Profiling relied on immunoSEQ multiplex PCR, and the TCRdb table lists in-frame clones only, not all of them. The sample holds tens of thousands of clones, around 80% seen once. Note on this clone: Its cognate antigen is unknown.

The gene calls are TRBV27 and TRBJ2-3, with 12 bases matching TRBD2. The starting material was PBMCs, obtained around atezolizumab (anti-PD-L1) treatment. This TCR was sampled from a man aged 55 to 69 with urothelial cancer. In nucleotides, the CDR3 is TGTGCCAGCAGTCTAGGACTAGCGGGGCTGGATACGCAGTATTTT. Residues: CASSLGLAGLDTQYF.